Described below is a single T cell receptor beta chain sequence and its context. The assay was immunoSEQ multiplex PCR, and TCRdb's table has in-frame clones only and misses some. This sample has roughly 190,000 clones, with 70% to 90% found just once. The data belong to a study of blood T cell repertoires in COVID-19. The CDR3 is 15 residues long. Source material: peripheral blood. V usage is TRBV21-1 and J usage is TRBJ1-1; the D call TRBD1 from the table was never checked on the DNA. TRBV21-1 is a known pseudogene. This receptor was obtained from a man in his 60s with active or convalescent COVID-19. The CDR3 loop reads CASSKEPGLNTEAFF. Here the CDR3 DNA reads TGTGCCAGCAGCAAAGAGCCAGGGTTGAACACTGAAGCTTTCTTT.